Below, one T cell receptor (beta chain) is given with its context. The participants were between about 18 and 95 years old and came from fewer than 25 US areas. The data were taken from a study of blood T cell repertoires in COVID-19. In the original processing: Estimation of nucleated cell counts relied on the amplification of reference gene primers. Clones were sequenced by immunoSEQ multiplex PCR, and TCRdb holds only the in-frame ones, with some missing. V and J calls and clone size are copied from that table; D and trimming were computed from the DNA. The repertoire consists of about 400,000 clones, with roughly 86% occurring once and the leading ten covering roughly 2%. The CDR3 is 15 residues long. Trimming cost V 5 bases and J 1 base; bases outside gene matches: 5. CDR1 SEHNR and CDR2 FQNEAQ come from the germline V gene (reference sequence).

This TCR was recovered from a woman aged 40-49 years with acute COVID-19. The specimen sequenced was PBMCs or T cells enriched from blood (not recorded which). This chain links TRBV7-9 with TRBJ2-3, with 8 bases that match TRBD1. The DNA of the CDR3 is TGTGCCAGCAGCGGCAGGACAGGGCGCACAGATACGCAGTATTTT. It translates to CASSGRTGRTDTQYF. Based on the CDR3 plus reference TRBV7-9 and TRBJ2-3, the full variable domain is DTGVSQNPRHKITKRGQNVTFRCDPISEHNRLYWYRQTLGQGPEFLTYFQNEAQLEKSRLLSDRFSAERPKGSFSTLEIQRTEQGDSAMYLCASSGRTGRTDTQYFGPGTRLTVL.